Listed below are T cell receptor beta chains from one sample, sequenced in a study of human T cells and chemical hapten exposure. TCRdb used MiXCR to reprocess the RACE reads, holding one entry per CDR3 protein. The sample has about 360,000 distinct CDR3 sequences, approximately 6.9% seen once; the top ten hold around 8.2%. The material was whole blood, obtained in connection with sensitization to the hapten diphenylcyclopropenone (DPC). The receptors originated from a woman between 18 and 29 years old with alopecia areata. Some clones in this sample may be carry-over from other donors' samples. Both conserved end residues are part of each CDR3. Fields, in order: D gene, V gene, clone size, J gene, CDR3 DNA, CDR3 protein. D genes are given only for firm matches. Some rows have no size entry. The others give once, few or many, or a class for an expanded clone.

d_gene: .
v_gene: TRBV18
abundance: .
j_gene: TRBJ1-4
CDR3nt: TGTGCCAGCTCACCAGCTGGGCATGGAGAAAAACTGTTTTTT
CDR3aa: CASSPAGHGEKLFF

d_gene: .
v_gene: TRBV20-1
abundance: few
j_gene: TRBJ2-7
CDR3nt: TGCAGTGCTAGAGGCAGGTACTCCTACGAGCAGTACTTC
CDR3aa: CSARGRYSYEQYF

d_gene: .
v_gene: TRBV6-6
abundance: .
j_gene: TRBJ1-4
CDR3nt: TGTGCCAGCAGTCCCTTAGTTGCAACTAATGAAAAACTGTTTTTT
CDR3aa: CASSPLVATNEKLFF

d_gene: .
v_gene: TRBV27
abundance: many
j_gene: TRBJ1-6
CDR3nt: TGTGCCAGCAGTTTGACGGAGGAGAATTCACCCCTCCACTTT
CDR3aa: CASSLTEENSPLHF

d_gene: TRBD1
v_gene: TRBV7-2
abundance: .
j_gene: TRBJ1-1
CDR3nt: TGTGCCAGCAGCTTAGAGACAGGGGATTTTACTGAAGCTTTCTTT
CDR3aa: CASSLETGDFTEAFF

d_gene: .
v_gene: TRBV6-5
abundance: many
j_gene: TRBJ1-2
CDR3nt: TGTGCCAGCAGTTACTCGCGAGATAACTATGGCTACACCTTC
CDR3aa: CASSYSRDNYGYTF

d_gene: .
v_gene: TRBV6-2/TRBV6-3
abundance: many
j_gene: TRBJ1-1
CDR3nt: TGTGCCAGCAGCGACTTTAAACAGCTGAACACTGAAGCTTTCTTT
CDR3aa: CASSDFKQLNTEAFF

d_gene: TRBD2
v_gene: TRBV9
abundance: medium-sized
j_gene: TRBJ2-3
CDR3nt: TGTGCCAGCAGCGAACGGACTAGCGGCATCCCGACAGATACGCAGTATTTT
CDR3aa: CASSERTSGIPTDTQYF

d_gene: .
v_gene: TRBV14
abundance: .
j_gene: TRBJ1-4
CDR3nt: TGTGCCAGCAGCCAAGATGAGACAACAACTAATGAAAAACTGTTTTTT
CDR3aa: CASSQDETTTNEKLFF

d_gene: TRBD2
v_gene: TRBV7-9
abundance: many
j_gene: TRBJ2-7
CDR3nt: TGTGCCAGCAGTCCGGGAGGGAACGAGCAGTACTTC
CDR3aa: CASSPGGNEQYF

d_gene: .
v_gene: TRBV20-1
abundance: many
j_gene: TRBJ2-3
CDR3nt: TGCAGTGCTAGAGACACGGGGGTCACAGATACGCAGTATTTT
CDR3aa: CSARDTGVTDTQYF

d_gene: .
v_gene: TRBV27
abundance: .
j_gene: TRBJ1-6
CDR3nt: TGTGCCAGCAGACTTCTTCTCGGCTCCTATAATTCACCCCTCCACTTT
CDR3aa: CASRLLLGSYNSPLHF

d_gene: .
v_gene: TRBV28
abundance: many
j_gene: TRBJ1-4
CDR3nt: TGTGCCAGCACCGGGGCACCAACTAATGAAAAACTGTTTTTT
CDR3aa: CASTGAPTNEKLFF

d_gene: TRBD2
v_gene: TRBV7-8
abundance: few
j_gene: TRBJ2-2
CDR3nt: TGTGCCAGCAGCTTAATCGGGCTAGCGGGGCGCACCGGGGAGCTGTTTTTT
CDR3aa: CASSLIGLAGRTGELFF

d_gene: .
v_gene: TRBV3-1
abundance: .
j_gene: TRBJ2-6
CDR3nt: TGTGCCAGCAGCCAAGGACTGCCTGGGGCCAACGTCCTGACTTTC
CDR3aa: CASSQGLPGANVLTF

d_gene: .
v_gene: TRBV5-1
abundance: many
j_gene: TRBJ2-2
CDR3nt: TGCGCCAGCAGCCCGCACCGCCAAGGAACCGGGGAGCTGTTTTTT
CDR3aa: CASSPHRQGTGELFF

d_gene: .
v_gene: TRBV6-1
abundance: few
j_gene: TRBJ1-5
CDR3nt: TGTGCCAGCAATCCGGGAACGCATAGCAATCAGCCCCAGCATTTT
CDR3aa: CASNPGTHSNQPQHF

d_gene: .
v_gene: TRBV7-9
abundance: many
j_gene: TRBJ2-4
CDR3nt: TGTGCCAGCAGCTTAGTGGAGTCCAAAAACATTCAGTACTTC
CDR3aa: CASSLVESKNIQYF

d_gene: .
v_gene: TRBV28
abundance: few
j_gene: TRBJ2-5
CDR3nt: TGTGCCAGCAGTTCCTCCCCTTGGCTACGGAGTCAAGAGACCCAGTACTTC
CDR3aa: CASSSSPWLRSQETQYF

d_gene: .
v_gene: TRBV28
abundance: .
j_gene: TRBJ1-5
CDR3nt: TGTGCCAGCAGTTTTATATCGGGGGAGAGCAATCAGCCCCAGCATTTT
CDR3aa: CASSFISGESNQPQHF

d_gene: .
v_gene: TRBV6-1
abundance: .
j_gene: TRBJ1-6
CDR3nt: TGTGCCAGCAGTGCGGGCAGGGTGAGCCACTATAATAATTCACCCCTCCACTTT
CDR3aa: CASSAGRVSHYNNSPLHF

d_gene: .
v_gene: TRBV6-2/TRBV6-3
abundance: few
j_gene: TRBJ2-1
CDR3nt: TGTGCCAGCAGGCACACGTGGCGATACAATGAGCAGTTCTTC
CDR3aa: CASRHTWRYNEQFF

d_gene: .
v_gene: TRBV6-1
abundance: .
j_gene: TRBJ1-5
CDR3nt: TGTGCCAGCAGTGAAGCGCTTGGTAGCAATCAGCCCCAGCATTTT
CDR3aa: CASSEALGSNQPQHF

d_gene: TRBD2
v_gene: TRBV6-2/TRBV6-3
abundance: few
j_gene: TRBJ2-3
CDR3nt: TGTGCCAGCAGTTACCCTAGCGGGGGGCCAAGCACAGATACGCAGTATTTT
CDR3aa: CASSYPSGGPSTDTQYF

d_gene: TRBD1
v_gene: TRBV18
abundance: many
j_gene: TRBJ1-4
CDR3nt: TGTGCCAGCTCACCTTTACCCGGGACAGTTAATGAAAAACTGTTTTTT
CDR3aa: CASSPLPGTVNEKLFF

d_gene: .
v_gene: TRBV7-2
abundance: many
j_gene: TRBJ2-6
CDR3nt: TGTGCCAGCAGCCGCGCTGGGGCCAACGTCCTGACTTTC
CDR3aa: CASSRAGANVLTF

d_gene: .
v_gene: TRBV4-1
abundance: .
j_gene: TRBJ2-6
CDR3nt: TGCGCCAGCAGCCAAGATGCCAGGTCCGCATCGAGGGCCAACGTCCTGACTTTC
CDR3aa: CASSQDARSASRANVLTF

d_gene: TRBD1
v_gene: TRBV20-1
abundance: .
j_gene: TRBJ1-5
CDR3nt: TGCAGTGCTAGAGGCCCGGACAGGAGCAATCAGCCCCAGCATTTT
CDR3aa: CSARGPDRSNQPQHF

d_gene: .
v_gene: TRBV5-6
abundance: few
j_gene: TRBJ1-6
CDR3nt: TGTGCCAGCAGCTCACTGGAAGCGGGTCCTTATAATTCACCCCTCCACTTT
CDR3aa: CASSSLEAGPYNSPLHF

d_gene: TRBD1
v_gene: TRBV29-1
abundance: many
j_gene: TRBJ1-1
CDR3nt: TGCAGCGTGCAATTTCGAGGGACAGCCCTTGAAGCTTTCTTT
CDR3aa: CSVQFRGTALEAFF

d_gene: .
v_gene: TRBV4-2
abundance: many
j_gene: TRBJ1-6
CDR3nt: TGTGCCAGCAGCCAAGAAGGTGGGGGCAGGGATTTAGTTAGCTCCTATAATTCACCCCTCCACTTT
CDR3aa: CASSQEGGGRDLVSSYNSPLHF

d_gene: .
v_gene: TRBV3-1
abundance: .
j_gene: TRBJ2-7
CDR3nt: TGTGCCAGCAGCCGCCTTGGACAGTACGAGCAGTACTTC
CDR3aa: CASSRLGQYEQYF

d_gene: .
v_gene: TRBV4-3
abundance: .
j_gene: TRBJ1-6
CDR3nt: TGCGCCAGCAGCCAAAACAGGGCACGGTCACCCCTCCACTTT
CDR3aa: CASSQNRARSPLHF

d_gene: TRBD2
v_gene: TRBV12-3/TRBV12-4
abundance: .
j_gene: TRBJ2-3
CDR3nt: TGTGCCAGCAGTCCCCTGACAGAAGCGGGGGTGAGCACAGATACGCAGTATTTT
CDR3aa: CASSPLTEAGVSTDTQYF

d_gene: .
v_gene: TRBV5-1
abundance: few
j_gene: TRBJ1-2
CDR3nt: TGCGCCAGCAGCTTGGACGGACGGACCTATGGCTACACCTTC
CDR3aa: CASSLDGRTYGYTF

d_gene: .
v_gene: TRBV28
abundance: many
j_gene: TRBJ2-3
CDR3nt: TGTGCCAGCAGCTCGGGCGCCGCCACTAGCACAGATACGCAGTATTTT
CDR3aa: CASSSGAATSTDTQYF

d_gene: .
v_gene: TRBV7-2
abundance: .
j_gene: TRBJ1-1
CDR3nt: TGTGCCAGCAGCTTCCGGCCCGCCTTGGAAGCTTTCTTT
CDR3aa: CASSFRPALEAFF

d_gene: .
v_gene: TRBV6-5
abundance: .
j_gene: TRBJ1-1
CDR3nt: TGTGCCAGCACCCCTCCAGGGAGCATGAACACTGAAGCTTTCTTT
CDR3aa: CASTPPGSMNTEAFF

d_gene: TRBD1
v_gene: TRBV4-1
abundance: few
j_gene: TRBJ1-1
CDR3nt: TGCGCCAGCAGCCAAGGACAGGGCGGGGGGAACACTGAAGCTTTCTTT
CDR3aa: CASSQGQGGGNTEAFF

d_gene: TRBD2
v_gene: TRBV2
abundance: many
j_gene: TRBJ2-3
CDR3nt: TGTGCCAGCAGTCCACTAGCGGGGACTTCAGATACGCAGTATTTT
CDR3aa: CASSPLAGTSDTQYF

d_gene: .
v_gene: TRBV6-2/TRBV6-3
abundance: few
j_gene: TRBJ1-1
CDR3nt: TGTGCCAGCAGTAACGGGAGGGCTGGATGGGGGACTGAAGCTTTCTTT
CDR3aa: CASSNGRAGWGTEAFF

d_gene: TRBD1
v_gene: TRBV6-6
abundance: few
j_gene: TRBJ2-5
CDR3nt: TGTGCCAGCAGTTCCCGAGACAGGGGAATGATAGAGACCCAGTACTTC
CDR3aa: CASSSRDRGMIETQYF

d_gene: TRBD1
v_gene: TRBV6-5
abundance: few
j_gene: TRBJ1-6
CDR3nt: TGTGCCAGCAGTTACCAGGGGGCGTCACCCCTCCACTTT
CDR3aa: CASSYQGASPLHF

d_gene: .
v_gene: TRBV29-1
abundance: .
j_gene: TRBJ1-1
CDR3nt: TGCAGCGTTGACAACGACAGGAACACTGAAGCTTTCTTT
CDR3aa: CSVDNDRNTEAFF